The TCR beta chain under discussion was sequenced for a study of shared clonotypes between healthy human individuals. Concerning this clone: Additional DNA sequences in this sample encode the identical CDR3.

Naive CD8 cells lacked CD45RO and underwent positive selection for CCR7, leaving out terminally differentiated effector memory CD45RA+ cells. Some clones are missing from TCRdb's copy, which holds only in-frame ones; the method was immunoSEQ multiplex PCR. The repertoire holds around 610,000 clones, roughly 96% seen once, with approximately 0.1% in the top ten. The source material was naive CD8+ T cells sorted from blood. This clonotype was sampled from a woman younger than 45 in good health.

CDR3: CASSLEDTQYF. DNA of the CDR3: TGTGCCAGCAGCTTAGAAGATACGCAGTATTTT. This sequence joins TRBV13 and TRBJ2-3; D unresolved. The germline CDR1 and CDR2 sequences are PRHDT and FYEKMQ (reference sequence). The CDR3 is 11 amino acids. Trimming stripped 1 base from V and 5 bases from J, with 1 base between.